This T cell receptor beta chain was sequenced during a study of T cells in localized non-small cell lung cancer (TCRdb year 2020). Study-level background: The study analyzed T cell repertoires of roughly 220 early-stage NSCLC patients, comparing tumors and uninvolved tumor-adjacent lungs. The cohort was made up of about 240 treatment-naive NSCLC patients whose localized lung tumors had been resected. A mean age of approximately 66 years was recorded for the NSCLC patients, of whom some 130 were male and over 100 were female. Points the paper makes about the study in general: The highest T cell clonality was observed in uninvolved tumor-adjacent lung, where clonality exceeded that of tumor, suggesting that antigenic responses were more focused in uninvolved tumor-adjacent lung. Since the design was exploratory, TCR variables were selected using unadjusted p-values with no false-discovery rate correction. Higher blood T cell density associated with longer overall survival, while higher adjacent-lung clonality associated with shorter survival. A median of about 50 of the top 100 tumor clones turned up in the paired uninvolved adjacent lung, and approximately 30 of those clones also ranked among the top 100 of that same adjacent lung. Because multi-region tumor sequencing was not done, intratumor heterogeneity could not be ruled out.

On this clone itself: Its specific antigen is unknown. No quality values exist for individual bases; no much larger clone is one base distant.

TCR beta CDR3 regions were sequenced from DNA using the immunoSEQ Assay. On the study's bioinformatics: To compute T cell density, TCR beta template counts were normalized to usable DNA, which was estimated by amplifying housekeeping genes. Using the preseqR package, richness was estimated by extrapolating to 120,000 templates for tissue samples and 400,000 templates for PBMC samples. Clonality was defined by subtracting Pielou's evenness from one. Tissue-enriched TCRs were identified by differential abundance testing using productive amino-acid clonotypes, minimum total count 5 and alpha 0.1. Repertoire overlap between compartments was quantified with the Jaccard Index and Morisita Overlap Index. GLIPH grouped TCR beta CDR3s together with public tetramer-defined viral CDR3s, and a viral motif had to include at least three viral sequences and also show V-gene enrichment. The source is immuneACCESS, and TCRdb retained only in-frame sequences with V and J called. Part of the clones is not carried over; for the studies checked, unresolved V genes explain less than half of this, and the remainder is unexplained. The V and J calls and clone size are taken from that table; D and trimming were inferred from the DNA. In all, the sample holds some 85,000 clones, and around 80% of those were seen once. The top ten constitute roughly 21% of the sample.

The junction shows trimming of 5 bases on V and 9 bases on J, plus 11 bases between the germline ends. The germline V gene sets CDR1 to SGHTA and CDR2 to FQGTGA. The CDR3 starts with the cysteine, ends with the phenylalanine, and has 12 residues. This entry keeps only the CDR3 DNA: 36 bases, framed from base 1. At diagnosis, peripheral blood, uninvolved tumor-adjacent lung and tumor were collected and stored as a combination of fresh-frozen and FFPE material. Blood samples were analyzed as peripheral blood mononuclear cells for TCR repertoire profiling. This TCR came from a man aged 40 to 70 with stage II squamous cell lung carcinoma. The V and J genes are TRBV7-3 and TRBJ2-1; the D assignment is uncertain and may be TRBD1 or TRBD2, with 5 bases supporting each. The source material was PBMCs, sampled before any cancer treatment. The DNA reads as follows: TGTGCCAGCAGCGCGATTGGGGGTGAGCAGTTCTTC. This sequence encodes CASSAIGGEQFF. The full variable domain, completed from the reference TRBV7-3 and TRBJ2-1 proteins outside the CDR3, reads GAGVSQTPSNKVTEKGKYVELRCDPISGHTALYWYRQSLGQGPEFLIYFQGTGAADDSGLPNDRFFAVRPEGSVSTLKIQRTERGDSAVYLCASSAIGGEQFFGPGTRLTVL.